Presented here are 20 T cell receptor beta chains from one specimen sequenced in a study of T cells in Graves' hyperthyroidism and ophthalmopathy. The TCR beta CDR3 regions underwent amplification using RNA transcripts as the source. A set of HTBI primers served as the primers for a first-round RT-PCR of the TCR CDR3. TCRdb re-called the multiplex PCR reads with MiXCR, one entry per CDR3 protein. The repertoire holds roughly 640,000 distinct CDR3 sequences, roughly 16% seen once, with around 3.5% in the top ten. Material: blood. Receptors originate from a woman between 40 and 50 years old with Graves' ophthalmopathy.

This clonotype was found a few times. The V gene is TRBV24-1, the J gene TRBJ1-5, with a tentative D call TRBD1 (5 bases). This CDR3 is built from 19 residues. The V end was cut by 4 bases, the J end by 3 bases, with 24 bases between. CDR1 and CDR2 from the germline V gene are KGHDR and SFDVKD. DNA of the CDR3: TGTGCCACCAGTGAGGGGGGTCCTAATGGGGCAGCAATCAATCAGCCCCAGCATTTT. It codes for CATSEGGPNGAAINQPQHF.

The chain joins TRBV20-1 to TRBJ1-1, with TRBD1 as a possible D gene (5 bases). The CDR3 spans 16 residues. Germline loops: CDR1 DFQATT, CDR2 SNEGSKA (reference sequence). V lost 2 bases and J lost 0, with 16 bases in between. This CDR3 reads CSARTGAGRMNTEAFF. The CDR3 DNA is TGCAGTGCTAGAACGGGCGCAGGGCGTATGAACACTGAAGCTTTCTTT.

This clonotype was counted many times. The chain couples TRBV30 to TRBJ2-3; the match to TRBD2 covers 13 bases. The junction had 11 bases not matched to a gene; V was cut back by 1 base and J by 10 bases. The length of the CDR3 is 16 residues. Germline V CDR1 and CDR2: GTSNPN, SVGIG (reference sequence). The CDR3 protein is CAWSEARLAGGRAQYF. Written as DNA, the CDR3 is TGTGCCTGGAGTGAGGCAAGACTAGCGGGGGGCAGGGCGCAGTATTTT.

This clonotype was seen many times. The V and J genes are TRBV20-1 and TRBJ2-3; 7 nucleotides agree with TRBD2. Losses at the gene ends were 7 bases for V and 2 bases for J; bases not matched to a gene: 12. Germline loops: CDR1 DFQATT, CDR2 SNEGSKA (reference sequence). The CDR3 is 15 residues long. Written as DNA, the CDR3 is TGCAGTGTAATCTTCACGCGGGGGAACACAGATACGCAGTATTTT. It specifies CSVIFTRGNTDTQYF.

The chain combines TRBV7-2 with TRBJ2-2; possible D gene TRBD2, 5 bases. Germline V gene lookup returns CDR1 SGHTA and CDR2 FQGNSA. This CDR3 spans 16 amino acids. Trimming shortened V by 7 bases and J by 6 bases, and 21 bases separated the two germline ends. CDR3 sequence reads: CASKRAKRGFPGELFF. Written as DNA, the CDR3 is TGTGCCAGCAAACGGGCGAAACGGGGATTTCCCGGGGAGCTGTTTTTT.

Details on this clonotype: A read error may produce the germline difference seen at one junction end. The rearrangement uses TRBV3-1 and TRBJ2-5; 15 nucleotides align to TRBD2. The CDR3 is 16 residues long. From germline, CDR1 is LGHDT and CDR2 YNNKEL (reference sequence). The CDR3, as DNA: TGTGCCAGCAGCTGGACTAGCGGGGGGGATGGAGAGACCCGGTACTTC. Its protein is CASSWTSGGDGETRYF.

This clonotype has a count of ten or more. CDR3 region: CASSGGWTAGGSDTQYF. The CDR3 coding sequence is TGTGCCAGCAGTGGGGGCTGGACAGCGGGAGGTTCAGATACGCAGTATTTT. The rearrangement joins TRBV2 to TRBJ2-3; the match to TRBD2 covers 9 bases. The V gene's germline CDR1 is SNHLY and CDR2 FYNNEI. V was clipped by 4 bases and J by 4 bases; unmatched bases: 12. The CDR3 loop spans 17 amino acids.

The rearrangement joins TRBV14 to TRBJ2-5, with a weak D call TRBD2 (5 bases). The CDR3 length is 14 residues. Trimming cost V 6 bases and J 2 bases, with 13 bases left between them. Per the germline V gene, CDR1 is SGHDN and CDR2 is FVKESK. The CDR3 region is CASSRRTQQETQYF. In DNA form, the CDR3 reads TGTGCCAGCAGTAGGCGGACTCAACAAGAGACCCAGTACTTC. The whole variable domain, filled in from reference TRBV14 and TRBJ2-5, reads EAGVTQFPSHSVIEKGQTVTLRCDPISGHDNLYWYRRVMGKEIKFLLHFVKESKQDESGMPNNRFLAERTGGTYSTLKVQPAELEDSGVYFCASSRRTQQETQYFGPGTRLLVL.

This clonotype occurred many times. V and J are TRBV6-1 and TRBJ2-5; D is possibly TRBD2 (5 bases). Germline V lookup: CDR1 MNHNS, CDR2 SASEGT. The V end was cut by 5 bases, the J end by 0 bases, with 13 bases between. This CDR3 spans 15 amino acids. The CDR3 nucleotides are TGTGCCAGCAGTCGACTTGGACTGGACCAAGAGACCCAGTACTTC. Its translation is CASSRLGLDQETQYF.

At least ten counts were recorded for this clonotype. CDR3: CSAYILANTGELFF. The CDR3 coding sequence is TGCAGTGCATACATACTAGCAAACACCGGGGAGCTGTTTTTT. The V call is TRBV20-1, the J call TRBJ2-2; tentatively, D is TRBD2 (6 bases). Between the trimmed V and J ends, which lost 6 bases and 2 bases, there was a span of 13 bases. Germline V CDR1 and CDR2: DFQATT, SNEGSKA (reference sequence). The length of the CDR3 is 14 residues.

This clonotype was recorded many times. This chain joins TRBV6-1 and TRBJ1-5, with D tentatively TRBD1 (5 bases). This CDR3 spans 12 amino acids. Per the germline V gene, CDR1 is MNHNS and CDR2 is SASEGT. V was cut by 1 base and J by 11 bases, with 9 bases left in between. CDR3 nucleotides: TGTGCCAGCAGTGAAGACCCGGGGGCCCAGCATTTT. Residues: CASSEDPGAQHF.

This chain connects TRBV9 to TRBJ1-2; D gene uncertain. Germline values: CDR1 SGDLS, CDR2 YYNGEE. This CDR3 has 15 amino acids. The V end was cut by 4 bases, the J end by 0 bases, with 13 bases between. The CDR3 DNA reads TGTGCCAGCAGCCCAGAAGCTACTTCTAACTATGGCTACACCTTC. This encodes CASSPEATSNYGYTF. The whole variable domain, filled in from reference TRBV9 and TRBJ1-2, reads DSGVTQTPKHLITATGQRVTLRCSPRSGDLSVYWYQQSLDQGLQFLIQYYNGEERAKGNILERFSAQQFPDLHSELNLSSLELGDSALYFCASSPEATSNYGYTFGSGTRLTVV.

The rearrangement links TRBV29-1 to TRBJ1-1; D might be TRBD1 (6 bases). Germline V CDR1 and CDR2: SQVTM, ANQGSEA. The CDR3 runs to 14 residues. Trimming took off 1 base at V and 5 bases at J, with 14 bases between the two ends. The CDR3 nucleotides read TGCAGCGTTGAAGTGGAACAGGGATGGACTGAAGCTTTCTTT. Protein product: CSVEVEQGWTEAFF.

The sample holds a few counts of this clonotype. For the CDR3, the DNA is TGTGCCAGCAGTTTGGCCGGGAAGGGGTCTTATAGCAATCAGCCCCAGCATTTT. It specifies CASSLAGKGSYSNQPQHF. The chain links TRBV12-3 or TRBV12-4 to TRBJ1-5, with D perhaps matching TRBD1 (5 bases). The CDR3 totals 18 residues. V lost 3 bases and J lost 0, with 18 bases in between.

This clonotype was detected ten times or more. CDR3 DNA sequence: TGTGCCAGCAGGCGGACAGGGTTGAATGAGCAGTTCTTC. Translated: CASRRTGLNEQFF. The chain recombines TRBV12-3 or TRBV12-4 with TRBJ2-1, with 8 positions matching TRBD1. Losses at the gene ends were 6 bases for V and 7 bases for J; bases not matched to a gene: 5. The CDR3 consists of 13 residues.

The chain recombines TRBV9 with TRBJ1-4; 9 bases are a match to TRBD1. The CDR3 has 15 amino acids. The V gene's germline CDR1 is SGDLS and CDR2 YYNGEE. J lost 7 bases, V lost 3 bases, and 7 bases had no gene match. Here the CDR3 reads CASSEQGAQGEKLFF. The CDR3 nucleotides read TGTGCCAGCAGCGAACAGGGGGCTCAGGGTGAAAAACTGTTTTTT.

This clonotype was seen ten or more times. This chain links TRBV15 with TRBJ2-5; D is unclear. V lost 1 base and J 0 bases, leaving 9 bases between the germline ends. The germline gives CDR1 LNHNV, CDR2 YYDKDF (reference sequence). The CDR3 runs 15 residues. For the CDR3, the DNA is TGTGCCACCAGCAGAGGAGCAGGTTACCAAGAGACCCAGTACTTC. This translates into CATSRGAGYQETQYF. Full variable domain (remainder filled in from reference TRBV15 and TRBJ2-5): DAMVIQNPRYQVTQFGKPVTLSCSQTLNHNVMYWYQQKSSQAPKLLFHYYDKDFNNEADTPDNFQSRRPNTSFCFLDIRSPGLGDTAMYLCATSRGAGYQETQYFGPGTRLLVL.

The chain has TRBV19 and TRBJ2-4; D possibly corresponds to TRBD2 (7 bases). Trimming stripped 4 bases from V and 4 bases from J, with 14 bases between. Germline V gene data show CDR1 as LNHDA and CDR2 as SQIVND (reference sequence). The CDR3 is 15 amino acids. The CDR3, as DNA: TGTGCCAGTAGTAGAGAAAGGGGGGGTAAAAACATTCAGTACTTC. Its translation: CASSRERGGKNIQYF.

This clonotype occurred many times. V gene TRBV30 combines with J gene TRBJ2-5; D is perhaps TRBD1 (5 bases). V was pared by 1 base and J by 5 bases, with 5 bases between. This CDR3 contains 11 residues. The germline V gene has CDR1 GTSNPN and CDR2 SVGIG (reference sequence). The CDR3 region has the DNA TGTGCCTGGAGTGCAGGGGAGACCCAGTACTTC. Translating it yields CAWSAGETQYF.

This chain connects TRBV12-3 or TRBV12-4 to TRBJ1-1, with D unclear. The CDR3 runs to 13 residues. V dropped 6 bases and J dropped 3 bases, with 11 bases sitting between them. The CDR3 coding sequence is TGTGCCAGCAGGAGATTCGGGGACACTGAAGCTTTCTTT. Translation: CASRRFGDTEAFF.